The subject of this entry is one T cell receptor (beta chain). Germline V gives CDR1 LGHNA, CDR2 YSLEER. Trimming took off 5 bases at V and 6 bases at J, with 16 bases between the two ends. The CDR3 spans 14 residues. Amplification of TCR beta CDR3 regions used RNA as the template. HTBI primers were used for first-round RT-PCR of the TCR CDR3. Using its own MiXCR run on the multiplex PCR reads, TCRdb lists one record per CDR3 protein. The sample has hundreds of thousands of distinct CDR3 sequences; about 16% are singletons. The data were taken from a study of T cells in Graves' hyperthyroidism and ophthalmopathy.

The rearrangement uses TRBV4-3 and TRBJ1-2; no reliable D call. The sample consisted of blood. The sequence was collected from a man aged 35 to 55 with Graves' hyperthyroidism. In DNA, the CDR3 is TGCGCCAGCAGCTTCCGAAGAGGCCAGGATGGCTACACCTTC. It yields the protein CASSFRRGQDGYTF.